Following are 26 T cell receptor beta chains from one sample sequenced in a study of cytomegalovirus exposure and HLA in healthy donors (dated by TCRdb to about 2017). Library preparation employed the immunoSEQ multiplex PCR assay. The source is immuneACCESS, and TCRdb retained only in-frame sequences with V and J called. Part of the clones is not carried over; for the studies checked, unresolved V genes explain less than half of this, and the remainder is unexplained. This sample holds 150,000 to 200,000 clones; around four fifths were observed only once. The top ten clonotypes cover around 2.4% of the sample. The material sequenced was PBMCs. The origin of the receptors is a man between 25 and 39 years old in good health and CMV-seropositive.

The chain uses TRBV7-2 and TRBJ2-7; TRBD1 agrees at 7 bases. Trimming removed 5 bases from V and 6 bases from J; junction bases left unmatched: 4. CDR1 and CDR2 from the germline V gene are SGHTA and FQGNSA. This CDR3 is built from 12 residues. CDR3: CASSPRTGEQYF. CDR3 in DNA: TGTGCCAGCAGCCCTCGGACAGGCGAGCAGTACTTC. Drawing the rest from reference TRBV7-2 and TRBJ2-7, the complete variable domain is GAGVSQSPSNKVTEKGKDVELRCDPISGHTALYWYRQSLGQGLEFLIYFQGNSAPDKSGLPSDRFSAERTGGSVSTLTIQRTQQEDSAVYLCASSPRTGEQYFGPGTRLTVT.

This rearrangement joins TRBV21-1 to TRBJ1-2; TRBD1 reflects the table's D call only, with no check against the DNA. TRBV21-1 is tagged as a pseudogene. The CDR3 has 17 residues. The CDR3 loop reads CAPPCTHKDRQIYGYTF. CDR3 coding DNA: TGTGCCCCCCCCTGCACCCATAAGGACAGGCAGATTTATGGCTACACCTTC.

The gene calls are TRBV4-1 and TRBJ2-3; D gene unclear. Germline V gene lookup returns CDR1 MGHRA and CDR2 YSYEKL. The CDR3 length is 15 residues. Trimming took 1 base from V and 0 from J, leaving 8 bases between them. CDR3 sequence (DNA): TGCGCCAGCAGCCAAGCTGAAACTAGCACAGATACGCAGTATTTT. Protein sequence: CASSQAETSTDTQYF.

This chain uses TRBV7-8 with TRBJ2-3; possible D gene TRBD2, 6 bases. Germline V gene data show CDR1 as SGHVS and CDR2 as FQNEAQ. The CDR3 spans 15 residues. V dropped 4 bases and J dropped 4 bases, with 15 bases sitting between them. CDR3: CASSSREPGADTQYF. The CDR3, as DNA: TGTGCCAGCAGCTCCCGGGAGCCTGGGGCAGATACGCAGTATTTT.

This sequence joins TRBV4-1 and TRBJ1-2; the D gene is possibly TRBD1 (5 bases). Germline lookup yields CDR1 MGHRA and CDR2 YSYEKL. The CDR3 runs to 14 residues. Trimming stripped 0 bases from V and 8 bases from J, with 13 bases between. The CDR3 region is CASSQDSRANGYTF. Written as DNA, the CDR3 is TGCGCCAGCAGCCAAGATAGCAGGGCGAACGGCTACACCTTC.

The V call is TRBV30, the J call TRBJ2-1, with TRBD2 identical over 9 bases. The germline gives CDR1 GTSNPN, CDR2 SVGIG (reference sequence). J gave up 8 bases and V 7 bases, and 12 bases lay outside the gene matches. This CDR3 comprises 14 residues. CDR3 coding DNA: TGTGCCTTACAACCCGGGACTAGCACGGATGAGCAGTTCTTC. It yields the protein CALQPGTSTDEQFF. The variable domain in full, with the rest retrieved from reference TRBV30 and TRBJ2-1, is SQTIHQWPATLVQPVGSPLSLECTVEGTSNPNLYWYRQAAGRGLQLLFYSVGIGQISSEVPQNLSASRPQDRQFILSSKKLLLSDSGFYLCALQPGTSTDEQFFGPGTRLTVL.

The chain joins TRBV7-8 to TRBJ1-5; 8 bases map to TRBD1. The CDR3 spans 15 residues. Germline values: CDR1 SGHVS, CDR2 FQNEAQ. V shed 3 bases, J shed 5 bases, and the junction held 6 bases outside the gene matches. The CDR3 sequence: CASSFDRGPYQPQHF. CDR3 nucleotide sequence: TGTGCCAGCAGCTTCGACAGGGGTCCTTATCAGCCCCAGCATTTT.

This chain links TRBV7-9 with TRBJ2-7; 10 bases map to TRBD1. With 5 bases clipped from V and 6 bases from J, the junction kept 13 bases outside the gene matches. This CDR3 comprises 16 residues. Looked up from germline, CDR1 is SEHNR and CDR2 is FQNEAQ (reference sequence). Written as DNA, the CDR3 is TGTGCCAGCAGCCCCCCCTGGTCGACAGGGGGCGGCGAGCAGTACTTC. Its protein is CASSPPWSTGGGEQYF.

The genes are TRBV19 and TRBJ1-5; D is uncertain. Trimming cost V 3 bases and J 3 bases, with 6 bases left between them. The CDR3 loop spans 13 amino acids. CDR1 LNHDA and CDR2 SQIVND come from the germline V gene (reference sequence). The DNA of the CDR3 is TGTGCCAGTAGTATTCGGGTCAATCAGCCCCAGCATTTT. Translated, it gives CASSIRVNQPQHF.

In this sample, this clone turned up once. The V and J genes are TRBV18 and TRBJ1-6, with no clear D. CDR3 length: 14 residues. V was shortened by 1 base and J by 5 bases, with 6 bases between the two germline ends. Germline V gene data show CDR1 as KGHSH and CDR2 as LQKENI. The CDR3 protein is CASSPLTDNSPLHF. The CDR3 nucleotides read TGTGCCAGCTCACCACTCACAGATAATTCACCCCTCCACTTT. Together with reference TRBV18 and TRBJ1-6, the CDR3 gives the full variable domain: NAGVMQNPRHLVRRRGQEARLRCSPMKGHSHVYWYRQLPEEGLKFMVYLQKENIIDESGMPKERFSAEFPKEGPSILRIQQVVRGDSAAYFCASSPLTDNSPLHFGNGTRLTVT.

This clone was recorded once. The gene calls are TRBV7-3 and TRBJ2-3, with 9 bases lining up with TRBD2. Per germline, CDR1 SGHTA and CDR2 FQGTGA. The junction had 3 bases not matched to a gene; V was cut back by 5 bases and J by 6 bases. The CDR3 has 13 amino acids. CDR3 sequence reads: CASSPSGVDTQYF. The CDR3 bases are TGTGCCAGCAGCCCTAGCGGGGTTGATACGCAGTATTTT. Complete variable domain (other parts from reference TRBV7-3 and TRBJ2-3): GAGVSQTPSNKVTEKGKYVELRCDPISGHTALYWYRQSLGQGPEFLIYFQGTGAADDSGLPNDRFFAVRPEGSVSTLKIQRTERGDSAVYLCASSPSGVDTQYFGPGTRLTVL.

The V and J genes are TRBV9 and TRBJ2-7; 9 bases align to TRBD1. This CDR3 has 16 amino acids. Trimming took 8 bases from V and 0 from J; bases not matched to a gene: 12. CDR1 and CDR2 from the germline V gene are SGDLS and YYNGEE. The CDR3 nucleotides read TGTGCCAGACCGGGACAGGGAGTTTCTAACTCCTACGAGCAGTACTTC. Translated: CARPGQGVSNSYEQYF. The full variable domain, rest sourced from reference TRBV9 and TRBJ2-7, is DSGVTQTPKHLITATGQRVTLRCSPRSGDLSVYWYQQSLDQGLQFLIQYYNGEERAKGNILERFSAQQFPDLHSELNLSSLELGDSALYFCARPGQGVSNSYEQYFGPGTRLTVT.

The chain combines TRBV6-1 with TRBJ2-7, with TRBD1 as a possible D gene (5 bases). V lost 4 bases and J lost 4, with 17 bases in between. Germline CDR1 is MNHNS and CDR2 is SASEGT. There are 15 residues in the CDR3. The CDR3 loop reads CASSAGQMGLYEQYF. CDR3 coding DNA: TGTGCCAGCAGTGCAGGGCAAATGGGGTTGTACGAGCAGTACTTC.

The V and J genes are TRBV5-1 and TRBJ1-2; 7 bases align to TRBD1. The CDR3 has 14 amino acids. Germline lookup yields CDR1 SGHRS and CDR2 YFSETQ. V shed 3 bases, J shed 6 bases, and the junction held 8 bases outside the gene matches. The CDR3, as DNA: TGCGCCAGCAGCTCTGAGGGGGCAGGGGATGGCTACACCTTC. Protein sequence: CASSSEGAGDGYTF.

The chain recombines TRBV9 with TRBJ1-2, with TRBD1 as a possible D gene (6 bases). In germline, CDR1 is SGDLS, CDR2 YYNGEE. V dropped 3 bases and J dropped 4 bases, with 16 bases sitting between them. The CDR3 length is 15 residues. CDR3 coding DNA: TGTGCCAGCAGCGCGTTCGCCGGGACACTCTATGGCTACACCTTC. This sequence encodes CASSAFAGTLYGYTF.

This rearrangement joins TRBV19 to TRBJ2-3; TRBD2 matches at 10 bases. Germline CDR1 is LNHDA and CDR2 is SQIVND (reference sequence). The length of the CDR3 is 14 residues. Unmatched junction bases numbered 3, after V lost 8 bases and J lost 1 base. DNA of the CDR3: TGTGCCAGTGCCCTAGCGGGGGGCACAGATACGCAGTATTTT. This translates into CASALAGGTDTQYF.

The chain links TRBV10-3 to TRBJ1-4, with 7 bases that match TRBD1. Germline trimming cut 10 bases from V and 7 bases from J; bases unmatched to any gene: 9. The germline CDR1 and CDR2 sequences are ENHRY and SYGVKD. The CDR3 sequence is 13 residues long. CDR3 sequence (DNA): TGTGCCACAGCAGGGGGAACGGGTGAAAAACTGTTTTTT. Its translation: CATAGGTGEKLFF.

The chain uses TRBV20-1 and TRBJ1-2, with D possibly matching TRBD1 (5 bases). Germline CDR1 and CDR2: DFQATT and SNEGSKA (reference sequence). The CDR3 sequence is 10 residues long. Trimming removed 7 bases at V and 6 bases at J, with 9 bases between. The CDR3 coding sequence is TGCAGTGTGTCCAGGGATGGCTACACCTTC. Encoded protein: CSVSRDGYTF.

The rearrangement links TRBV9 to TRBJ1-2; the match to TRBD1 covers 7 bases. V was clipped by 3 bases and J by 2 bases; unmatched bases: 7. The germline gives CDR1 SGDLS, CDR2 YYNGEE. CDR3 length: 15 residues. The CDR3 sequence is CASSDSRGENYGYTF. The CDR3 DNA reads TGTGCCAGCAGCGACTCCAGGGGGGAGAACTATGGCTACACCTTC.

V is TRBV7-9 and J is TRBJ2-3; TRBD2 matches 14 bases. V was pared by 8 bases and J by 4 bases, with 8 bases of the junction left unmatched. The germline CDR1 and CDR2 sequences are SEHNR and FQNEAQ (reference sequence). The CDR3 contains 16 residues. CDR3 amino acids: CASRSPTSGGADTQYF. The CDR3 coding sequence is TGTGCCAGCCGGTCGCCGACTAGCGGGGGGGCAGATACGCAGTATTTT.

The chain uses TRBV6-5 and TRBJ1-2; 8 bases align to TRBD1. Germline V gene sequence: CDR1 MNHEY, CDR2 SVGAGI. V shed 2 bases, J shed 7 bases, and the junction held 3 bases outside the gene matches. The CDR3 has 13 residues. The CDR3 coding sequence is TGTGCCAGCAGTTACCCGACAGGGGTTGGCTACACCTTC. Its protein product is CASSYPTGVGYTF.

This clone was recorded a few times. The chain has TRBV15 and TRBJ1-2, with D perhaps TRBD1 (5 bases). Germline assignment: CDR1 LNHNV and CDR2 YYDKDF (reference sequence). The ends were cut back, 0 bases at V and 5 bases at J, with 13 bases in the middle. This CDR3 comprises 15 residues. The CDR3 DNA sequence: TGTGCCACCAGCAGAGAGGGGGGGGGAAGGTATGGCTACACCTTC. Protein product: CATSREGGGRYGYTF.

V gene TRBV6-1 combines with J gene TRBJ2-5, with 8 bases identical to TRBD1. Germline CDR1 reads MNHNS; CDR2 reads SASEGT. The CDR3 runs to 14 residues. The trim removed 7 bases at V and 4 bases at J, leaving 8 bases unmatched. The CDR3 loop is CASIGQGFVETQYF. In DNA form, the CDR3 reads TGTGCCAGCATAGGACAGGGATTCGTAGAGACCCAGTACTTC.

In its sample, this clone was seen a few times. The chain uses TRBV6-5 and TRBJ2-7; D is undetermined. This CDR3 is built from 11 residues. CDR1 is MNHEY and CDR2 is SVGAGI in the germline V gene. Trimming pared 7 bases from V and 0 bases from J, leaving 4 bases between. CDR3 amino acids: CASTDSYEQYF. CDR3 nucleotides: TGTGCCAGCACAGACTCCTACGAGCAGTACTTC.

This chain links TRBV2 with TRBJ1-1; 10 bases agree with TRBD1. V was pared by 6 bases and J by 7 bases, with 8 bases of the junction left unmatched. The CDR3 is 14 amino acids. The V gene's germline CDR1 is SNHLY and CDR2 FYNNEI. The CDR3 sequence: CASRIRQGADEAFF. DNA of the CDR3: TGTGCCAGCAGAATCAGACAGGGGGCGGATGAAGCTTTCTTT.

J is TRBJ1-2 and V is TRBV5-1, with 9 bases matching TRBD1. CDR3 length equals 14 residues. With 0 bases clipped from V and 6 bases from J, the junction kept 3 bases outside the gene matches. Germline values: CDR1 SGHRS, CDR2 YFSETQ. The CDR3, as DNA: TGCGCCAGCAGCTTGGGGGACAGGGTGGATGGCTACACCTTC. Its protein product is CASSLGDRVDGYTF.